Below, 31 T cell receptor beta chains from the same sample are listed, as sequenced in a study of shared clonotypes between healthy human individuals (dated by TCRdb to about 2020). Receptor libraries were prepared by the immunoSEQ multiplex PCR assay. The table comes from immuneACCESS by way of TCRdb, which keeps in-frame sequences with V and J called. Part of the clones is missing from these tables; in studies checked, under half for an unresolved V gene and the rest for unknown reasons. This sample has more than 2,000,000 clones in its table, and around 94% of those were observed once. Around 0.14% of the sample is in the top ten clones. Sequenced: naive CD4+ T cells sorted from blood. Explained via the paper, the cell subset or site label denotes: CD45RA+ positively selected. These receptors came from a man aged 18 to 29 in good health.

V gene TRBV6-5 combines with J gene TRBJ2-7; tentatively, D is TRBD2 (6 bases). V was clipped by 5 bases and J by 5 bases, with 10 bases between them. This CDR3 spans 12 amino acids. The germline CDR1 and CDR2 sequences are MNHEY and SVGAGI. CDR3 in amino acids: CASSNREHEQYF. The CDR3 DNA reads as TGTGCCAGCAGTAACCGGGAGCACGAGCAGTACTTC.

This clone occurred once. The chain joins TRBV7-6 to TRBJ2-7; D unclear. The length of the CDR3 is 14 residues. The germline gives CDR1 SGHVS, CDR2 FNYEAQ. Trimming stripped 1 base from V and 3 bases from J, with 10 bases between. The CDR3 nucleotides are TGTGCCAGCAGCTTAGGGGTTGGCAGCTACGAGCAGTACTTC. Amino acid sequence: CASSLGVGSYEQYF.

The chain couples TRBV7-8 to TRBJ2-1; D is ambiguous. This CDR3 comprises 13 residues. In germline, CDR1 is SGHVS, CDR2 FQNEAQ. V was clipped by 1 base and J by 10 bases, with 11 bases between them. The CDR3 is CASSLDFRVEQFF. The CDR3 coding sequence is TGTGCCAGCAGCTTAGATTTCCGGGTCGAGCAGTTCTTC.

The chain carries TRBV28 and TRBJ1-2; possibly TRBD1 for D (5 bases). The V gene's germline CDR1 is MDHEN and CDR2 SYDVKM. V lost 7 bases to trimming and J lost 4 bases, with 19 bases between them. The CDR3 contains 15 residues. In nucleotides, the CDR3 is TGTGCCAGCAACTCGGGCGGGACCACTTTCTATGGCTACACCTTC. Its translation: CASNSGGTTFYGYTF.

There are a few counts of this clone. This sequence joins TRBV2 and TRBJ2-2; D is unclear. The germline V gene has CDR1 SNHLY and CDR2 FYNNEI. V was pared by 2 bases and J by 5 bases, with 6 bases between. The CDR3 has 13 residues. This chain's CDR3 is CASSERPTGELFF. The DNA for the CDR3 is TGTGCCAGCAGTGAAAGACCGACCGGGGAGCTGTTTTTT.

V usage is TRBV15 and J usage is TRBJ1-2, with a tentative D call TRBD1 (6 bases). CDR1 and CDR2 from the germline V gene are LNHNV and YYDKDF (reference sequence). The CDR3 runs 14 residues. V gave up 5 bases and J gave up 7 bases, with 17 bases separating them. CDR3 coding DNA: TGTGCCACCAGCGATCCCGGGACACTGCCTGGCTACACCTTC. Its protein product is CATSDPGTLPGYTF.

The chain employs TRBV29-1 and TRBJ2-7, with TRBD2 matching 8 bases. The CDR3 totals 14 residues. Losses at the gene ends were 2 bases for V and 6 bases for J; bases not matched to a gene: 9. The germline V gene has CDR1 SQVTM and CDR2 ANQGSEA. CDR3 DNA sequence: TGCAGCGTTGAATATCCCCCGGGAGGGGGCGAGCAGTACTTC. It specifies CSVEYPPGGGEQYF.

DNA for the CDR3: TGTGCCAGCAGCTCACTCAGGGACTACGAGCAGTACTTC. Residues: CASSSLRDYEQYF. The chain joins TRBV5-6 to TRBJ2-7; D might be TRBD1 (5 bases). There are 13 residues in the CDR3. The germline V gene has CDR1 SGHDT and CDR2 YYEEEE. V shed 3 bases and J shed 3 bases, with 10 bases lying between them.

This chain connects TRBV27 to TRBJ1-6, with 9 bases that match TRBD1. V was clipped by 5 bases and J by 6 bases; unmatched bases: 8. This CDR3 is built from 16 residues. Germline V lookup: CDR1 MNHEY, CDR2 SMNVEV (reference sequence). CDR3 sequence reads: CASSTRQGVGNSPLHF. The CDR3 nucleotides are TGTGCCAGCAGTACCCGACAGGGGGTAGGTAATTCACCCCTCCACTTT.

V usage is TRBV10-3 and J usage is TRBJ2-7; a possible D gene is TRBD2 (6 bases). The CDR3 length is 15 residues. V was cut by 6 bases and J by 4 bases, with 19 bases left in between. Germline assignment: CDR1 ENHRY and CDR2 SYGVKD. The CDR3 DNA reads TGTGCCATCAGGGGGAGTGGGGGGTTCCAATACGAGCAGTACTTC. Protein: CAIRGSGGFQYEQYF.

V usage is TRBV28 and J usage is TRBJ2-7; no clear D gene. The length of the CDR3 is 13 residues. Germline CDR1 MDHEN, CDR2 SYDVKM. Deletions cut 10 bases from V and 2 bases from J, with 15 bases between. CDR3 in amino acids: CATGNGAPYEQYF. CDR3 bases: TGTGCCACCGGAAACGGAGCCCCCTACGAGCAGTACTTC.

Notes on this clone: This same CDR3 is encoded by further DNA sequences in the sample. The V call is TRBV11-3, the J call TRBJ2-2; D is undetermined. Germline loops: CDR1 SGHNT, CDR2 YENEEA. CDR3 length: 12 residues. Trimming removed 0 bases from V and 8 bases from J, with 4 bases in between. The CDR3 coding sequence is TGTGCCAGCAGCTTAGATCGGGGGGAGCTGTTTTTT. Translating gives CASSLDRGELFF. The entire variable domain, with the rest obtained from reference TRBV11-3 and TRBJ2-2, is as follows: EAGVVQSPRYKIIEKKQPVAFWCNPISGHNTLYWYLQNLGQGPELLIRYENEEAVDDSQLPKDRFSAERLKGVDSTLKIQPAELGDSAVYLCASSLDRGELFFGEGSRLTVL.

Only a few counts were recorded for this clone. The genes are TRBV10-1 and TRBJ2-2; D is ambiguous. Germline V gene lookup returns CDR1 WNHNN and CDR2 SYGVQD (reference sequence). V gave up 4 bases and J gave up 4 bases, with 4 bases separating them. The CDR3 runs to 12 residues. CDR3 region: CASSVTTGELFF. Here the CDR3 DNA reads TGCGCCAGCAGTGTTACCACCGGGGAGCTGTTTTTT.

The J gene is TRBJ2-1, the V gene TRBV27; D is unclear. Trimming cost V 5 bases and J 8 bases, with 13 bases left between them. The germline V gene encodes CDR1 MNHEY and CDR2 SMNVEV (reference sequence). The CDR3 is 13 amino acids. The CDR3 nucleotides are TGTGCCAGCAGTAGTAGTAGTAAGGATGAGCAGTTCTTC. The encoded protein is CASSSSSKDEQFF.

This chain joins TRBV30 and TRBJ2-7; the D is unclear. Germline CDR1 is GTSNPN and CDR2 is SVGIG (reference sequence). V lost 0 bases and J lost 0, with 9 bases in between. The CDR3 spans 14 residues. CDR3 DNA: TGTGCCTGGAGTGTTTTGAAGGGCTCCTACGAGCAGTACTTC. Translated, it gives CAWSVLKGSYEQYF.

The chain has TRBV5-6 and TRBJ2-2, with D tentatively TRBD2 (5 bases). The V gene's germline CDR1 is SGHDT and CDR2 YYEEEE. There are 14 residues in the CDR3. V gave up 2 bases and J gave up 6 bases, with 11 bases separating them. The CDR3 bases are TGTGCCAGCAGCTTAACTAGTTATCCCGGGGAGCTGTTTTTT. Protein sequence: CASSLTSYPGELFF.

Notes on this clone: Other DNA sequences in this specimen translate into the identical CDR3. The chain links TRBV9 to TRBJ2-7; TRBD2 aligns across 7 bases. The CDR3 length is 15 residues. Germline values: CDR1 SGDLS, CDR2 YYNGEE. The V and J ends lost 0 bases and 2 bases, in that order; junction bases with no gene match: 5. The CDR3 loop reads CASSVGPGGPYEQYF. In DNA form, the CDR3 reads TGTGCCAGCAGCGTAGGCCCGGGAGGCCCCTACGAGCAGTACTTC.

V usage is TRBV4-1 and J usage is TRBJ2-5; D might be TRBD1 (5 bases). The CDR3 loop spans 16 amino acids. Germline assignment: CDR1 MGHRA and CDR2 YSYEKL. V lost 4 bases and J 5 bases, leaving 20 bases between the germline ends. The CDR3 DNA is TGCGCCAGCAGCCCGGTGGGCCAGGGTAGAAGGGAGACCCAGTACTTC. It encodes CASSPVGQGRRETQYF.

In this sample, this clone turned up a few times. The CDR3 DNA follows: TGTGCCTGGACCTCCGGGACAGGGGAATCACCCCTCCACTTT. Amino acids: CAWTSGTGESPLHF. The chain carries TRBV30 and TRBJ1-6; 10 nucleotides line up with TRBD1. This CDR3 contains 14 residues. V lost 4 bases and J lost 10; bases outside the gene matches: 7. Germline loops: CDR1 GTSNPN, CDR2 SVGIG (reference sequence).

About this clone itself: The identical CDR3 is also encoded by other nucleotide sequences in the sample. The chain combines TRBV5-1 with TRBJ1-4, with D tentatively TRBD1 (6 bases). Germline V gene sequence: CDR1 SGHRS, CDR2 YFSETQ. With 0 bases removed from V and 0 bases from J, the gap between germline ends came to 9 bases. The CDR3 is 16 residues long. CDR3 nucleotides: TGCGCCAGCAGCTTGGGTCGGACAGCAACTAATGAAAAACTGTTTTTT. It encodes CASSLGRTATNEKLFF. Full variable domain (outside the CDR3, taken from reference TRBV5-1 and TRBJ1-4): KAGVTQTPRYLIKTRGQQVTLSCSPISGHRSVSWYQQTPGQGLQFLFEYFSETQRNKGNFPGRFSGRQFSNSRSEMNVSTLELGDSALYLCASSLGRTATNEKLFFGSGTQLSVL.

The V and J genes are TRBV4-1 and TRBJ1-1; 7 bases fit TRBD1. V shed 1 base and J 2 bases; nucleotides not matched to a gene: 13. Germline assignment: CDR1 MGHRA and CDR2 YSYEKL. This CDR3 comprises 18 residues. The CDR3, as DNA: TGCGCCAGCAGCCAAGCCAAGAGGGGGCCGGCTTCTAACACTGAAGCTTTCTTT. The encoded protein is CASSQAKRGPASNTEAFF.

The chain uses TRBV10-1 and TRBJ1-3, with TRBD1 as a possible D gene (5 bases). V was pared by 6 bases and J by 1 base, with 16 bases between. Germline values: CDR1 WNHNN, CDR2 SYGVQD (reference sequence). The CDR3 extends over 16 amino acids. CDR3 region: CASSMGPGGSGNTIYF. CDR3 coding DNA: TGCGCCAGCAGCATGGGGCCCGGAGGATCTGGAAACACCATATATTTT.

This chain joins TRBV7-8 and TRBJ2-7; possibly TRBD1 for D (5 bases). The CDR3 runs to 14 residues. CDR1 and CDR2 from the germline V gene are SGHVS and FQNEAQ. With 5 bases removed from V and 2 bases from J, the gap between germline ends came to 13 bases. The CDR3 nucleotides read TGTGCCAGCAGCCCCACCCGACAGACCTACGAGCAGTACTTC. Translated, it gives CASSPTRQTYEQYF. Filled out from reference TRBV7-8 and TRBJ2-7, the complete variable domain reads GAGVSQSPRYKVAKRGQDVALRCDPISGHVSLFWYQQALGQGPEFLTYFQNEAQLDKSGLPSDRFFAERPEGSVSTLKIQRTQQEDSAVYLCASSPTRQTYEQYFGPGTRLTVT.

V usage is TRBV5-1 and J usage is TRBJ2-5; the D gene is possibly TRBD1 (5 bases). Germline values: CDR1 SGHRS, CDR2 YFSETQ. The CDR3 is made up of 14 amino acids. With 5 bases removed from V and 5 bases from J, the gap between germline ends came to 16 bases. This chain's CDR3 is CASRHPDSQETQYF. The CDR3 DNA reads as TGCGCCAGCAGACACCCCGACAGTCAGGAGACCCAGTACTTC.

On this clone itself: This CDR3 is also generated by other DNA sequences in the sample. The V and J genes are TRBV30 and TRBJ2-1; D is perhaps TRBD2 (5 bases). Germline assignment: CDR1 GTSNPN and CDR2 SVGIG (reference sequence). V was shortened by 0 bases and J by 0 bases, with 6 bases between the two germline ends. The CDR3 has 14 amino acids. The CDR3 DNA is TGTGCCTGGAGTGTAGGACTCTCCTACAATGAGCAGTTCTTC. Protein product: CAWSVGLSYNEQFF.

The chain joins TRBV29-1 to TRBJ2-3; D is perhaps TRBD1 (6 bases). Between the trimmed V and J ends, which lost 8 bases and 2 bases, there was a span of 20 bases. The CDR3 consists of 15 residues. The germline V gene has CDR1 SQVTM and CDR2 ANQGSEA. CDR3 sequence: CSPLPGDTDTDTQYF. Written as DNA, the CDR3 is TGCAGCCCCCTCCCCGGGGACACGGACACAGATACGCAGTATTTT.

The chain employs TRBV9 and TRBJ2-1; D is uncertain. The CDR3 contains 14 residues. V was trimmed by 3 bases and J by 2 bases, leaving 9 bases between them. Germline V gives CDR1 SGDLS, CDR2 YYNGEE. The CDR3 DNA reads TGTGCCAGCAGCGCCCAAGACACCTACAATGAGCAGTTCTTC. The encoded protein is CASSAQDTYNEQFF.

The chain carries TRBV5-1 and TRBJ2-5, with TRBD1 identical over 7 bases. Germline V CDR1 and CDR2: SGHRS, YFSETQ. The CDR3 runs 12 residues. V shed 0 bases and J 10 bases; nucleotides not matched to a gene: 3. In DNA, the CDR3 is TGCGCCAGCAGCTTGGGACAGGGTAACCAGTACTTC. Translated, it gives CASSLGQGNQYF.

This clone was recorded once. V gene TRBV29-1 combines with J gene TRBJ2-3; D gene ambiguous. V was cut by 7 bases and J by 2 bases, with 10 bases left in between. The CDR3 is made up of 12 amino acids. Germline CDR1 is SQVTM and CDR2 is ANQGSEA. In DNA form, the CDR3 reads TGCAGCGGCCAGGTGTACACAGATACGCAGTATTTT. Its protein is CSGQVYTDTQYF.

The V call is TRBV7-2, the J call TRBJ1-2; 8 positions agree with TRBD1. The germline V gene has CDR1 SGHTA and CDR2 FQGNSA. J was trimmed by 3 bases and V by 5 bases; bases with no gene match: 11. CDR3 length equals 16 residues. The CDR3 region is CASSQLQGEGYYGYTF. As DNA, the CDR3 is TGTGCCAGCAGCCAGTTACAGGGGGAGGGCTACTATGGCTACACCTTC. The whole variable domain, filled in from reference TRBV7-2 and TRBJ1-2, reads GAGVSQSPSNKVTEKGKDVELRCDPISGHTALYWYRQSLGQGLEFLIYFQGNSAPDKSGLPSDRFSAERTGGSVSTLTIQRTQQEDSAVYLCASSQLQGEGYYGYTFGSGTRLTVV.

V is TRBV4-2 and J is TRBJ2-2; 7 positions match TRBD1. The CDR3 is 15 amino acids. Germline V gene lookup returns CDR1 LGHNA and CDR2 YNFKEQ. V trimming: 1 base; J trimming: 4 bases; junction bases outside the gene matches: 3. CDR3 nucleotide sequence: TGTGCCAGCAGCCAAGGACAGGGACCCACCGGGGAGCTGTTTTTT. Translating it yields CASSQGQGPTGELFF.